The present T cell receptor beta chain was sequenced within a study of cytomegalovirus exposure and HLA in healthy donors. PCR employed 60 Vbeta and 13 Jbeta primers. TCRdb's copy holds only in-frame clones and misses some; the assay was immunoSEQ multiplex PCR. Among around 100,000 clones listed, less than 80% were seen once. The V gene's germline CDR1 is MDHEN and CDR2 SYDVKM. The V segment lost 6 bases and the J segment 2 bases; nucleotides outside the gene matches: 13. This CDR3 has 18 amino acids. The chain employs TRBV28 and TRBJ2-3; TRBD2 matches 11 bases. Sample: PBMCs. This receptor was obtained from a woman in her twenties or thirties in good health and CMV-seronegative. The CDR3 sequence: CASSYPQGSGRATDTQYF. CDR3 DNA sequence: TGTGCCAGCAGCTACCCCCAAGGTAGCGGGAGGGCCACAGATACGCAGTATTTT. Drawing the rest from reference TRBV28 and TRBJ2-3, the complete variable domain is DVKVTQSSRYLVKRTGEKVFLECVQDMDHENMFWYRQDPGLGLRLIYFSYDVKMKEKGDIPEGYSVSREKKERFSLILESASTNQTSMYLCASSYPQGSGRATDTQYFGPGTRLTVL.